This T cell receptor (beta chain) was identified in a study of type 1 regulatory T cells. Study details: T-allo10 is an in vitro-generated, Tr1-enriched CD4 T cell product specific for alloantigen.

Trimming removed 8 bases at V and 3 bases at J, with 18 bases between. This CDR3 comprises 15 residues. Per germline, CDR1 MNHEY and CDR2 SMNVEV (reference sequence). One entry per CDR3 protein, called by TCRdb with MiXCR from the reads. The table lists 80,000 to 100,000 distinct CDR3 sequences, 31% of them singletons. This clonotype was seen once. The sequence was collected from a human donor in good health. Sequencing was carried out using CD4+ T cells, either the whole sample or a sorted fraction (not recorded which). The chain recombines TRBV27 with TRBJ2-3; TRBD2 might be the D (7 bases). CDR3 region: CASLTKGGRTDTQYF. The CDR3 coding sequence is TGTGCCAGCCTAACAAAGGGGGGGAGAACAGATACGCAGTATTTT.